A selection of T cell receptor beta chains follows, all from one sample in a study of identical twins. TCRdb reprocessed the 5' RACE reads with MiXCR, giving one entry per CDR3 protein. Here the sample spans about 220,000 distinct CDR3 sequences, approximately 9% being singletons. Sample: memory (CD45RO+) T cells sorted from blood. These receptors were obtained from a woman younger than 35 in good health. Each CDR3 is given with its conserved first and last residue. A D gene is named only where the DNA matches it firmly. Part of the rows lack a size; the others show once, few, many or a class for expanded clones.

few	.	15	TRBJ1-6	TRBV5-1	CASSPTEAYNSPLHF	TGCGCCAGCAGCCCCACCGAGGCTTATAATTCACCCCTCCACTTT
many	.	12	TRBJ2-7	TRBV7-9	CASSAEKYEQYF	TGTGCCAGCAGCGCTGAGAAATACGAGCAGTACTTC
few	.	15	TRBJ1-1	TRBV6-1	CASSVRRAANTEAFF	TGTGCCAGCAGTGTTAGAAGGGCGGCGAACACTGAAGCTTTCTTT
many	.	13	TRBJ1-1	TRBV7-9	CASSLSGGTEAFF	TGTGCCAGCAGCTTGAGTGGGGGGACTGAAGCTTTCTTT
few	TRBD2	17	TRBJ2-7	TRBV20-1	CSAPLGLAGGLSYEQYF	TGCAGTGCGCCGCTGGGACTAGCGGGAGGGCTTTCCTACGAGCAGTACTTC
few	.	14	TRBJ2-2	TRBV20-1	CSAQDGTNTGELFF	TGCAGTGCCCAAGACGGAACGAACACCGGGGAGCTGTTTTTT
.	.	15	TRBJ2-1	TRBV18	CASSPRAERDNEQFF	TGTGCCAGCTCACCTAGGGCGGAGCGGGACAATGAGCAGTTCTTC
few	TRBD2	17	TRBJ2-1	TRBV6-5	CASSFRTSGRDYNEQFF	TGTGCCAGCAGTTTTAGGACTAGCGGGAGGGATTACAATGAGCAGTTCTTC
.	.	13	TRBJ2-1	TRBV5-8	CASSLQLVNEQFF	TGTGCCAGCAGCTTGCAACTCGTCAATGAGCAGTTCTTC
few	.	13	TRBJ1-1	TRBV2	CASRRDGGTEAFF	TGTGCCAGCAGACGGGACGGCGGGACTGAAGCTTTCTTT
.	.	16	TRBJ2-7	TRBV12-3/TRBV12-4	CASSLGAGQSSYEQYF	TGTGCCAGCTCCCTGGGGGCGGGACAGAGCTCCTACGAGCAGTACTTC
many	.	15	TRBJ1-2	TRBV12-3/TRBV12-4	CASSRTDTPINGYTF	TGTGCCAGCAGTAGAACAGATACCCCTATTAATGGCTACACCTTC
.	.	14	TRBJ1-3	TRBV11-2	CASSLGRLRNTIYF	TGTGCCAGCAGCTTAGGCAGGTTACGAAACACCATATATTTT
.	TRBD2	15	TRBJ2-7	TRBV20-1	CSARAPGLASREQYF	TGCAGTGCTCGTGCACCGGGACTAGCCTCAAGGGAGCAGTACTTC
.	.	15	TRBJ2-3	TRBV20-1	CSARDRDLTFGTQYF	TGCAGTGCTAGGGACCGGGACCTTACCTTCGGTACGCAGTATTTT
.	TRBD1	17	TRBJ1-4	TRBV7-2	CASSLKWSGQGFEKLFF	TGTGCCAGCAGCTTAAAATGGTCGGGACAGGGTTTTGAAAAACTGTTTTTT
.	TRBD2	18	TRBJ2-3	TRBV12-5	CASGLVRDGRPSTDTQYF	TGTGCTAGTGGTTTGGTACGGGACGGGAGGCCTAGCACAGATACGCAGTATTTT
few	TRBD1	15	TRBJ2-7	TRBV20-1	CSAGVRRGQGYEQYF	TGCAGTGCTGGTGTACGGCGAGGACAGGGATACGAGCAGTACTTC
many	TRBD2	13	TRBJ2-1	TRBV7-3	CASSLAEYNEQFF	TGTGCCAGCAGCCTAGCGGAGTACAATGAGCAGTTCTTC
few	TRBD2	16	TRBJ2-1	TRBV7-2	CASSLGAGGTYNEQFF	TGTGCCAGCAGCTTAGGCGCGGGAGGGACCTACAATGAGCAGTTCTTC
many	TRBD1	14	TRBJ1-1	TRBV20-1	CSALQGDGVTEAFF	TGCAGTGCTTTACAGGGGGATGGTGTCACTGAAGCTTTCTTT
.	TRBD1	14	TRBJ1-3	TRBV12-3/TRBV12-4	CASRGQGAGNTIYF	TGTGCCAGCAGGGGACAGGGGGCTGGAAACACCATATATTTT
.	TRBD2	19	TRBJ2-1	TRBV20-1	CSARESLIWRERSYNEQFF	TGCAGTGCTAGAGAGAGCCTCATTTGGCGGGAGAGATCCTACAATGAGCAGTTCTTC
.	.	14	TRBJ1-3	TRBV5-1	CASSPLASGNTIYF	TGCGCCAGCAGCCCTCTGGCCTCTGGAAACACCATATATTTT
.	.	11	TRBJ2-7	TRBV24-1	CATSGAYEQYF	TGTGCCACCAGTGGGGCATACGAGCAGTACTTC
few	TRBD1	16	TRBJ2-1	TRBV20-1	CSANVPGTASYNEQFF	TGCAGTGCTAACGTCCCTGGGACAGCCTCCTACAATGAGCAGTTCTTC
few	.	16	TRBJ2-3	TRBV18	CASSLRLVGAADTQYF	TGTGCCAGCTCACTGAGACTAGTCGGTGCGGCAGATACGCAGTATTTT
.	TRBD2	17	TRBJ2-1	TRBV3-1	CASSQGTSGPSNNEQFF	TGTGCCAGCAGCCAAGGGACTAGCGGGCCTTCGAACAATGAGCAGTTCTTC
many	TRBD2	15	TRBJ2-7	TRBV12-3/TRBV12-4	CASSSGLAGGEEQYF	TGTGCCAGCAGTTCCGGACTAGCGGGAGGCGAAGAGCAGTACTTC